This TCR beta chain was retrieved from a study of T cell responses to AZD1222 COVID-19 vaccine. Broader study findings: The study reported that nearly half of spike-specific TCRs target unmutated variant regions.

A note on this clone: Its matching antigen is unknown.

The assay was immunoSEQ multiplex PCR, and TCRdb's table has in-frame clones only and misses some. The sample yields approximately 300,000 clones, approximately 94% seen once. This receptor was taken from an adult who received the AZD1222 COVID-19 vaccine. Sequencing was performed on peripheral blood, taken 28 days after the second AZD1222 dose.

In DNA form, the CDR3 reads TGTGCCAGCAGCGACAGGGTCCCGGCCCAGCATTTT. Its protein product is CASSDRVPAQHF. V usage is TRBV6-2 or TRBV6-3 and J usage is TRBJ1-5, with 7 bases identical to TRBD1. Looked up from germline, CDR1 is MNHEY and CDR2 is SVGEGT. The J segment lost 11 bases and the V segment lost 6 bases, leaving 7 bases of the junction unmatched. The CDR3 is 12 amino acids.